The TCR beta chain under discussion was sequenced for a study of Ad26.COV2.S vaccination and SARS-CoV-2 variants. Study summary: Once or twice, 56 days apart, Ad26.COV2.S was delivered intramuscularly. Study-level findings and limits: Vaccinated individuals (as opposed to placebo recipients) had higher spike-specific TCR breadth. It was found that vaccine and placebo recipients had similar non-spike TCR breadth.

This sample's treatment: roughly 18 received Ad26.COV2.S at low or high dose, single or two shots; about 5 received placebo; per-sample allocation not given. Collection of samples fell on day 63 after the first vaccine or placebo injection. An adult donor aged 18-55 years was enrolled in Boston. The data were produced by immunoSEQ multiplex PCR, yet TCRdb's version contains in-frame clones alone and is incomplete. The sample lists roughly 420,000 clones, about 88% occurring once. Trimming removed 0 bases from V and 5 bases from J, with 13 bases in between. The CDR3 totals 14 residues. The germline V gene encodes CDR1 GTSNPN and CDR2 SVGIG (reference sequence). Remarks on this clone: What it binds is not known.

This clonotype was sampled from a person between 18 and 60 years old who received the Ad26.COV2.S COVID-19 vaccine or a placebo. The chain is built from TRBV30 and TRBJ2-5; D ambiguous. Specimen: peripheral blood, collected in a trial of Ad26.COV2.S vaccine versus placebo. The CDR3 is CAWSVPGTGETQYF. In nucleotides, the CDR3 is TGTGCCTGGAGTGTACCGGGCACCGGGGAGACCCAGTACTTC.